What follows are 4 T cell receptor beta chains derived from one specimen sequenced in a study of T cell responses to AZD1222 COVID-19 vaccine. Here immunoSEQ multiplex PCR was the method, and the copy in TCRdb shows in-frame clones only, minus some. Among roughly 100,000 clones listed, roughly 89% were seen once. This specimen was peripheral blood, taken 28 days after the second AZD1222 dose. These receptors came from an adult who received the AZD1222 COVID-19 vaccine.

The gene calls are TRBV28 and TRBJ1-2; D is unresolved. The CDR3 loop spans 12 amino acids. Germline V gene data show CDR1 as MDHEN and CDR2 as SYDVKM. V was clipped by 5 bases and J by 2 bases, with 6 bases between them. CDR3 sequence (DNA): TGTGCCAGCAGTCTGAGAAACTATGGCTACACCTTC. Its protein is CASSLRNYGYTF.

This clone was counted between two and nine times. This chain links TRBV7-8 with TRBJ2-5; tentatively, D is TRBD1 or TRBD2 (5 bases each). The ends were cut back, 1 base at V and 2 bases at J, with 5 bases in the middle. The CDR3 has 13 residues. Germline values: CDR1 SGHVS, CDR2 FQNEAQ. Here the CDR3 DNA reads TGTGCCAGCAGCTTAGGGGGGCAAGAGACCCAGTACTTC. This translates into CASSLGGQETQYF.

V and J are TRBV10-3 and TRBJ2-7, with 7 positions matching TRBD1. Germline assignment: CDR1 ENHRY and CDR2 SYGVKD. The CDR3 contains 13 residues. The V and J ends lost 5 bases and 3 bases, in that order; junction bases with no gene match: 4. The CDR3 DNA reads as TGTGCCATCAGTAAGGGACAGCACTACGAGCAGTACTTC. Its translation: CAISKGQHYEQYF.

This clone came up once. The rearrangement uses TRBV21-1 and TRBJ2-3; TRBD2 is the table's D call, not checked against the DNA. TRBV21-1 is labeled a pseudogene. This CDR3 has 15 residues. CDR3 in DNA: TGTGCCAGCAGCTCCCCGGGACTTCGCACAGATACGCAGTATTTT. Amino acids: CASSSPGLRTDTQYF.